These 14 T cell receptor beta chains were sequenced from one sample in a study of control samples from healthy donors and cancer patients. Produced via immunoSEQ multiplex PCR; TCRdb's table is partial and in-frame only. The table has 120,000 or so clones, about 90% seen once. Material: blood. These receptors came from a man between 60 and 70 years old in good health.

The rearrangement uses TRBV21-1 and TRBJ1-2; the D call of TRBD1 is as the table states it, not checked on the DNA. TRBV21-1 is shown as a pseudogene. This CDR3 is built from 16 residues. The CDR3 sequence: CASSKELSFRGHGYTF. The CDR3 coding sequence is TGTGCCAGCAGCAAAGAACTGTCGTTCAGGGGGCATGGCTACACCTTC.

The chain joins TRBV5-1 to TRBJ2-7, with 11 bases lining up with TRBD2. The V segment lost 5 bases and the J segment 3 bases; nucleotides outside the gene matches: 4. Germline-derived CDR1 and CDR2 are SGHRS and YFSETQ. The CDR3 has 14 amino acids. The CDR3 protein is CASRETSGDYEQYF. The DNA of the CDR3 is TGCGCCAGCAGAGAGACTAGCGGGGACTACGAGCAGTACTTC.

The CDR3 region is CARSRGTEEDSPLHF. The CDR3 DNA reads TGTGCCAGAAGCCGAGGGACAGAAGAAGATTCACCCCTCCACTTT. V usage is TRBV5-3 and J usage is TRBJ1-6; 7 nucleotides match TRBD1. TRBV5-3 is marked as an open reading frame, function uncertain. V gave up 4 bases and J gave up 8 bases; unmatched junction bases: 9. The CDR3 runs to 15 residues.

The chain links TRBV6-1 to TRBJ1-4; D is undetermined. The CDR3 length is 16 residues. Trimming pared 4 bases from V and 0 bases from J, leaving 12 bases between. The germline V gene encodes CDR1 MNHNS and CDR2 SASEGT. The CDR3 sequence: CASSVHSESTNEKLFF. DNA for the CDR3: TGTGCCAGCAGTGTCCACAGCGAATCAACTAATGAAAAACTGTTTTTT.

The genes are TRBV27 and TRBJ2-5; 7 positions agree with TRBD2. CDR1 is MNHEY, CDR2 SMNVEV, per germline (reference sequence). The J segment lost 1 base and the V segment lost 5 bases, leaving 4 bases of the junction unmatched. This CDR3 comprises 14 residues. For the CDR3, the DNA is TGTGCCAGCAGTCGTAGCGGGCTCCAAGAGACCCAGTACTTC. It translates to CASSRSGLQETQYF.

CDR3 residues: CASSLSAGRGTEAFF. CDR3 DNA sequence: TGTGCCAGCAGTTTAAGTGCCGGGCGCGGCACTGAAGCTTTCTTT. The rearrangement links TRBV28 to TRBJ1-1; D unclear. The germline V and J ends were trimmed by 2 bases and 4 bases, with 14 bases remaining between them. Per the germline V gene, CDR1 is MDHEN and CDR2 is SYDVKM. The CDR3 loop spans 15 amino acids. The full variable domain, rest sourced from reference TRBV28 and TRBJ1-1, is DVKVTQSSRYLVKRTGEKVFLECVQDMDHENMFWYRQDPGLGLRLIYFSYDVKMKEKGDIPEGYSVSREKKERFSLILESASTNQTSMYLCASSLSAGRGTEAFFGQGTRLTVV.

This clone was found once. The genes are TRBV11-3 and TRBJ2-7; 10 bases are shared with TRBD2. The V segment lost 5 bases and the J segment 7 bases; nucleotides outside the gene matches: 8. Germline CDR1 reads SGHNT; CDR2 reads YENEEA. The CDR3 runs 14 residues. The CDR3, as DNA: TGTGCCAGCAGCCACAGCGGGGGGGCCTGGGAGCAGTACTTC. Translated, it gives CASSHSGGAWEQYF.

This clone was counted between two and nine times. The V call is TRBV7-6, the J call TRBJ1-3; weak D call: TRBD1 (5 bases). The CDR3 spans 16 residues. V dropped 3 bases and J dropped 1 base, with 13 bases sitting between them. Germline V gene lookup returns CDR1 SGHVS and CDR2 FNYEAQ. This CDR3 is CASSLGGRNSGNTIYF. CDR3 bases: TGTGCCAGCAGCTTGGGGGGACGGAATTCTGGAAACACCATATATTTT.

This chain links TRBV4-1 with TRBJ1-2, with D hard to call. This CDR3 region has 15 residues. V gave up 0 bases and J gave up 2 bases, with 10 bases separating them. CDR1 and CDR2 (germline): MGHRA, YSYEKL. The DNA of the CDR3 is TGCGCCAGCAGCCAAGATGGTATAGCGAACTATGGCTACACCTTC. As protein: CASSQDGIANYGYTF.

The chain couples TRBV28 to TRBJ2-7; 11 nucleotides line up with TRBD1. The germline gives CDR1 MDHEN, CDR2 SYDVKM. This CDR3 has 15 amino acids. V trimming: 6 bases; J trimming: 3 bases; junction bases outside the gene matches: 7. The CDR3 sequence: CASRHGTGGHYEQYF. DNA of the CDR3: TGTGCCAGCAGACACGGGACAGGGGGTCACTACGAGCAGTACTTC. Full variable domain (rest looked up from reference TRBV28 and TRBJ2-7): DVKVTQSSRYLVKRTGEKVFLECVQDMDHENMFWYRQDPGLGLRLIYFSYDVKMKEKGDIPEGYSVSREKKERFSLILESASTNQTSMYLCASRHGTGGHYEQYFGPGTRLTVT.

The CDR3 region is CASSQQLYYGYTF. In DNA, the CDR3 is TGTGCCAGCAGTCAACAGTTGTACTATGGCTACACCTTC. The chain employs TRBV3-1 (or the pseudogene TRBV3-2) and TRBJ1-2, with D unclear. The V gene's germline CDR1 is LGHDT and CDR2 YNNKEL (reference sequence). The CDR3 length is 13 residues. Trimming shortened V by 6 bases and J by 3 bases, and 11 bases separated the two germline ends.

For the CDR3, the DNA is TGTGCCAGCAGCTTGGGGACAGGGGGTATGAACACTGAAGCTTTCTTT. This gives the protein CASSLGTGGMNTEAFF. The chain links TRBV5-6 to TRBJ1-1; 10 positions match TRBD1. Germline loops: CDR1 SGHDT, CDR2 YYEEEE. The J segment lost 0 bases and the V segment lost 0 bases, leaving 2 bases of the junction unmatched. CDR3 length: 16 residues.

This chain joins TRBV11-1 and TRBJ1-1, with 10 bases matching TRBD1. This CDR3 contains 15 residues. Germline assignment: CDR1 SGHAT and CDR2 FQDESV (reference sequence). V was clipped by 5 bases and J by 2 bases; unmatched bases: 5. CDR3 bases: TGTGCCAGCAGCGCCCGGGACAGGGGAAACACTGAAGCTTTCTTT. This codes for CASSARDRGNTEAFF.

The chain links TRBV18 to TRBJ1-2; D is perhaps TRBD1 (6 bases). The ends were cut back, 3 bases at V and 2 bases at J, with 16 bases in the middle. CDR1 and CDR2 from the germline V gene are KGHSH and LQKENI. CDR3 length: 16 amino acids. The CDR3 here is CASSPGGPTGNYGYTF. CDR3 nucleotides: TGTGCCAGCTCACCTGGGGGACCTACAGGGAACTATGGCTACACCTTC.